One and the same sample provided the 26 T cell receptor beta chains below, sequenced in a study of blood T cell repertoires in COVID-19 (dated by TCRdb to the early 2020s). Library method: the immunoSEQ multiplex PCR assay. TCRdb carries this immuneACCESS record with in-frame sequences only. Its versions omit some clonotypes, under half of them owing to an unresolved V gene in the studies checked, with the rest unexplained. Across this sample there are 90,000 to 120,000 clones, with 71% seen only once. The ten most abundant clones make up about 1.8% of the sample. The material sequenced was peripheral blood. The receptors stem from a woman between 35 and 50 years old with acute or convalescent COVID-19.

The chain has TRBV7-3 and TRBJ1-5; 7 positions agree with TRBD1. The CDR3 extends over 13 amino acids. CDR1 SGHTA and CDR2 FQGTGA come from the germline V gene. The trim removed 2 bases at V and 7 bases at J, leaving 2 bases unmatched. The CDR3 loop is CASSLGTAQPQHF. In nucleotides, the CDR3 is TGTGCCAGCAGCTTAGGGACAGCCCAGCCCCAGCATTTT. Combining the CDR3 with reference TRBV7-3 and TRBJ1-5 gives the whole variable domain GAGVSQTPSNKVTEKGKYVELRCDPISGHTALYWYRQSLGQGPEFLIYFQGTGAADDSGLPNDRFFAVRPEGSVSTLKIQRTERGDSAVYLCASSLGTAQPQHFGDGTRLSIL.

The genes are TRBV3-1 (or the pseudogene TRBV3-2) and TRBJ1-2; 7 bases map to TRBD1. Germline V CDR1 and CDR2: LGHDT, YNNKEL (reference sequence). The CDR3 runs to 13 residues. The V and J ends lost 4 bases and 12 bases, in that order; junction bases with no gene match: 11. The CDR3 nucleotides read TGTGCCAGCAGCCTAAAGGGGGCCCTGTGGCACACCTTC. This translates into CASSLKGALWHTF.

This chain uses TRBV10-2 with TRBJ1-2; the D gene is possibly TRBD1 (5 bases). CDR1 is WSHSY and CDR2 is SAAADI in the germline V gene. The V and J ends lost 5 bases and 7 bases respectively, with 14 bases between them. The CDR3 extends over 13 amino acids. For the CDR3, the DNA is TGCGCCAGCAGTCCAGGCCGGGGGACTGGCTACACCTTC. It codes for CASSPGRGTGYTF.

This clone has only a few counts. This chain uses TRBV11-2 with TRBJ2-7; D call uncertain. V lost 0 bases and J 9 bases, leaving 9 bases between the germline ends. Germline CDR1 reads SGHAT; CDR2 reads FQNNGV. The CDR3 is 12 amino acids. The CDR3 region is CASSLDNSPQYF. The CDR3 bases are TGTGCCAGCAGCTTAGATAACAGTCCGCAGTACTTC. The full variable domain, rest sourced from reference TRBV11-2 and TRBJ2-7, is EAGVAQSPRYKIIEKRQSVAFWCNPISGHATLYWYQQILGQGPKLLIQFQNNGVVDDSQLPKDRFSAERLKGVDSTLKIQPAKLEDSAVYLCASSLDNSPQYFGPGTRLTVT.

To note about this clone: Different DNA sequences within this sample yield the same CDR3. The chain is built from TRBV7-9 and TRBJ2-3; TRBD2 matches 12 bases. The CDR3 is made up of 16 amino acids. V lost 4 bases to trimming and J lost 5 bases; unmatched junction nucleotides: 7. Germline V gene data show CDR1 as SEHNR and CDR2 as FQNEAQ (reference sequence). The CDR3 coding sequence is TGTGCCAGCAGCTACGGGCTAGCGGGGGGGCAAGATACGCAGTATTTT. Translation: CASSYGLAGGQDTQYF.

The chain employs TRBV7-2 and TRBJ2-3, with 9 bases matching TRBD2. CDR3 length equals 18 residues. The germline V gene has CDR1 SGHTA and CDR2 FQGNSA. Trimming removed 5 bases from V and 4 bases from J; junction bases left unmatched: 16. The CDR3 here is CASSLSRGGAPAADTQYF. As DNA, the CDR3 is TGTGCCAGCAGCCTCTCTCGCGGGGGGGCCCCCGCCGCAGATACGCAGTATTTT.

V usage is TRBV7-9 and J usage is TRBJ1-1; possibly TRBD1 for D (5 bases). This CDR3 comprises 13 residues. Trimming took 4 bases from V and 6 from J, leaving 12 bases between them. Germline loops: CDR1 SEHNR, CDR2 FQNEAQ (reference sequence). The CDR3 region is CASSWQGRPEAFF. The CDR3 nucleotides are TGTGCCAGCAGCTGGCAGGGAAGGCCTGAAGCTTTCTTT.

V usage is TRBV28 and J usage is TRBJ1-3; no clear D. This CDR3 comprises 15 residues. Germline CDR1 is MDHEN and CDR2 is SYDVKM. V was shortened by 1 base and J by 0 bases, with 7 bases between the two germline ends. The CDR3 bases are TGTGCCAGCAGTTTATATCTCAGCTCTGGAAACACCATATATTTT. This sequence encodes CASSLYLSSGNTIYF. Complete variable domain (other parts from reference TRBV28 and TRBJ1-3): DVKVTQSSRYLVKRTGEKVFLECVQDMDHENMFWYRQDPGLGLRLIYFSYDVKMKEKGDIPEGYSVSREKKERFSLILESASTNQTSMYLCASSLYLSSGNTIYFGEGSWLTVV.

This clone was seen a single time. The CDR3 is CASNLAPEEKLFF. CDR3 coding DNA: TGTGCCAGTAACTTAGCCCCTGAGGAGAAGCTGTTTTTT. The V gene is TRBV19, the J gene TRBJ2-2, with D unresolved. V dropped 7 bases and J dropped 12 bases, with 18 bases sitting between them. In germline, CDR1 is LNHDA, CDR2 SQIVND (reference sequence). CDR3 length: 13 amino acids.

V is TRBV5-1 and J is TRBJ1-1, with D possibly being TRBD1 (5 bases). CDR1 and CDR2 (germline): SGHRS, YFSETQ. V lost 4 bases and J lost 4, with 14 bases in between. This CDR3 contains 14 residues. CDR3 sequence: CASSGQGAGTEAFF. CDR3 DNA: TGCGCCAGCAGCGGGCAGGGAGCGGGCACTGAAGCTTTCTTT.

This chain's CDR3 is CASSYSRGGVRNQPQHF. DNA of the CDR3: TGTGCCAGCAGTTACTCGAGGGGGGGGGTCCGCAATCAGCCCCAGCATTTT. This chain joins TRBV6-2 or TRBV6-3 and TRBJ1-5; a weak D match, TRBD1 (6 bases). The CDR3 length is 17 residues. Germline V gives CDR1 MNHEY, CDR2 SVGEGT. Deletions cut 0 bases from V and 2 bases from J, with 14 bases between.

This clone was detected only once. CDR3 DNA: TGTGCCAGCAGCGTAGCACAGGGAGATACCGGGGAGCTGTTTTTT. Encoded protein: CASSVAQGDTGELFF. The gene calls are TRBV9 and TRBJ2-2; D may be TRBD1 (6 bases). The CDR3 contains 15 residues. Germline lookup yields CDR1 SGDLS and CDR2 YYNGEE. The ends were cut back, 0 bases at V and 5 bases at J, with 11 bases in the middle.

This clone was observed a handful of times. V usage is TRBV6-5 and J usage is TRBJ2-7; D unresolved. CDR3 size: 13 residues. V was clipped by 5 bases and J by 0 bases, with 8 bases between them. Germline V gives CDR1 MNHEY, CDR2 SVGAGI. CDR3: CASSIGDSYEQYF. The CDR3 coding sequence is TGTGCCAGCAGTATCGGAGACTCCTACGAGCAGTACTTC.

The chain combines TRBV3-1 (or the pseudogene TRBV3-2) with TRBJ2-3, with D maybe TRBD1 (6 bases). Trimming took 10 bases from V and 1 from J, leaving 18 bases between them. This CDR3 contains 15 residues. CDR1 LGHDT and CDR2 YNNKEL come from the germline V gene (reference sequence). The CDR3: CATSRAGDGTDTQYF. CDR3 nucleotides: TGTGCCACCTCAAGGGCAGGGGACGGCACAGATACGCAGTATTTT.

The chain is built from TRBV2 and TRBJ1-1; TRBD1 might be the D (5 bases). The germline V gene has CDR1 SNHLY and CDR2 FYNNEI. CDR3 length: 16 amino acids. Trimming took 5 bases from V and 3 from J, leaving 19 bases between them. CDR3 bases: TGTGCCAGCAGTTACCTTCGGGCAGGGCAGGACACTGAAGCTTTCTTT. Its protein product is CASSYLRAGQDTEAFF.

The rearrangement links TRBV20-1 to TRBJ2-7, with 7 bases aligning to TRBD1. The CDR3 loop spans 14 amino acids. The germline CDR1 and CDR2 sequences are DFQATT and SNEGSKA (reference sequence). V dropped 3 bases and J dropped 1; count of bases not matched to a gene: 6. This chain's CDR3 is CSASGTAKSYEQYF. In nucleotides, the CDR3 is TGCAGTGCTAGTGGGACAGCAAAATCCTACGAGCAGTACTTC.

V gene TRBV6-2 or TRBV6-3 combines with J gene TRBJ2-7, with TRBD1 as a possible D gene (6 bases). The germline V and J ends were trimmed by 0 bases and 6 bases, with 15 bases remaining between them. The CDR3 spans 15 residues. The germline CDR1 and CDR2 sequences are MNHEY and SVGEGT. The CDR3 sequence: CASSYSKQGPIEQYF. The DNA of the CDR3 is TGTGCCAGCAGTTACTCGAAACAGGGACCCATCGAGCAGTACTTC.

The chain has TRBV29-1 and TRBJ2-3; tentatively, D is TRBD2 (6 bases). With 5 bases removed from V and 3 bases from J, the gap between germline ends came to 15 bases. The CDR3 extends over 14 amino acids. CDR1 and CDR2 from the germline V gene are SQVTM and ANQGSEA. CDR3 bases: TGCAGCGTTCCCTCGGGGGAGGCGACAGATACGCAGTATTTT. Its protein product is CSVPSGEATDTQYF.

The chain combines TRBV5-1 with TRBJ1-5, with D possibly matching TRBD1 (6 bases). The V end was cut by 4 bases, the J end by 1 base, with 6 bases between. Germline loops: CDR1 SGHRS, CDR2 YFSETQ. The CDR3 spans 13 residues. The CDR3 DNA reads TGCGCCAGCAGCAGGGGGAGCAATCAGCCCCAGCATTTT. Translation: CASSRGSNQPQHF.

V is TRBV18 and J is TRBJ2-5; tentatively, D is TRBD1 (6 bases). Deletions cut 2 bases from V and 3 bases from J, with 7 bases between. Germline CDR1 KGHSH, CDR2 LQKENI. The CDR3 consists of 13 residues. Written as DNA, the CDR3 is TGTGCCAGCTCACCAAACAGGGAAGAGACCCAGTACTTC. Translated: CASSPNREETQYF.

The chain combines TRBV5-1 with TRBJ2-7, with 8 bases matching TRBD1. V shed 1 base, J shed 5 bases, and the junction held 5 bases outside the gene matches. The CDR3 length is 14 residues. The germline V gene has CDR1 SGHRS and CDR2 YFSETQ. The CDR3 DNA is TGCGCCAGCAGCTTGAAGGACAGGGACCACGAGCAGTACTTC. Amino acid sequence: CASSLKDRDHEQYF.

The chain links TRBV7-6 to TRBJ2-1; 11 bases agree with TRBD2. V lost 5 bases to trimming and J lost 7 bases; unmatched junction nucleotides: 7. The CDR3 extends over 15 amino acids. Germline CDR1 is SGHVS and CDR2 is FNYEAQ. The CDR3 sequence: CASSPRTSGWNEQFF. Here the CDR3 DNA reads TGTGCCAGCAGCCCTCGGACTAGCGGGTGGAATGAGCAGTTCTTC.

The chain employs TRBV3-1 (or the pseudogene TRBV3-2) and TRBJ2-2; 8 nucleotides line up with TRBD2. V shed 5 bases, J shed 5 bases, and the junction held 4 bases outside the gene matches. The CDR3 spans 14 residues. CDR1 is LGHDT and CDR2 is YNNKEL in the germline V gene (reference sequence). This CDR3 reads CASSSLAGTGELFF. In DNA, the CDR3 is TGTGCCAGCAGCTCGTTAGCGGGGACCGGGGAGCTGTTTTTT.

This chain joins TRBV7-8 and TRBJ2-7; TRBD2 is a possible D gene (6 bases). CDR3 length: 14 amino acids. V lost 2 bases and J 2 bases, leaving 10 bases between the germline ends. Germline CDR1 reads SGHVS; CDR2 reads FQNEAQ. CDR3 nucleotide sequence: TGTGCCAGCAGCTTAAAGGACTACGCCTACGAGCAGTACTTC. Its protein is CASSLKDYAYEQYF. The variable domain in full, with the rest retrieved from reference TRBV7-8 and TRBJ2-7, is GAGVSQSPRYKVAKRGQDVALRCDPISGHVSLFWYQQALGQGPEFLTYFQNEAQLDKSGLPSDRFFAERPEGSVSTLKIQRTQQEDSAVYLCASSLKDYAYEQYFGPGTRLTVT.

V is TRBV4-1 and J is TRBJ2-7, with TRBD1 identical over 9 bases. From germline, CDR1 is MGHRA and CDR2 YSYEKL. V lost 4 bases and J lost 3; bases outside the gene matches: 7. CDR3 length: 15 residues. The CDR3 spells CASSLQGAGFYEQYF. In nucleotides, the CDR3 is TGCGCCAGCAGCCTACAGGGGGCTGGCTTCTACGAGCAGTACTTC.

This chain uses TRBV15 with TRBJ2-7, with 9 bases matching TRBD2. Germline-derived CDR1 and CDR2 are LNHNV and YYDKDF (reference sequence). The CDR3 length is 18 residues. Germline trimming cut 0 bases from V and 2 bases from J; bases unmatched to any gene: 11. CDR3 amino acids: CATSRDQLAGSSPYEQYF. For the CDR3, the DNA is TGTGCCACCAGCAGAGATCAGCTAGCGGGAAGCTCCCCCTACGAGCAGTACTTC. Complete variable domain (other parts from reference TRBV15 and TRBJ2-7): DAMVIQNPRYQVTQFGKPVTLSCSQTLNHNVMYWYQQKSSQAPKLLFHYYDKDFNNEADTPDNFQSRRPNTSFCFLDIRSPGLGDTAMYLCATSRDQLAGSSPYEQYFGPGTRLTVT.